This record covers a single T cell receptor beta chain. Its antigen remains undetermined. Base qualities are missing; no much larger clone stands one base away. The CDR3 covers 13 residues, taking in both the cysteine and the phenylalanine. The kept DNA is CDR3 alone, 39 bases in frame from the first base. V drops 8 bases and J drops 9 bases, leaving 20 bases in between. Per the germline V gene (reference sequence), SGHAT is the CDR1 and FQDESV is the CDR2. The immunoSEQ Assay was the method used to sequence TCRbeta CDR3 regions. After extraction, genomic DNA underwent amplification by bias-controlled multiplex PCR, followed by high-throughput sequencing. Turning to the authors' computational methods: To quantify the absolute abundance of each unique TCRbeta CDR3 region, sequences were collapsed and filtered. T cell fraction was estimated by normalization of TCRbeta template counts to usable DNA, with usable DNA being measured through amplification of reference genes present in all nucleated cells. Repertoire TCRs were annotated as SARS-CoV-2-specific when V gene, CDR3 amino acid sequence and J gene were exactly matched to a known reactive TCR set. The reference SARS-CoV-2 TCR set was derived from MIRA and filtered for enrichment in COVID-19-positive ImmuneCODE repertoires, a step that removed public or cross-reactive TCRs. Using the MIRA antigens, annotated TCRs were further analysed by specific ORF or by position within an ORF. Depth was the summed frequency of annotated unique rearrangements, while breadth was defined as annotated unique rearrangements over total unique productive rearrangements. Two-sided Wilcoxon rank-sum tests were applied when comparing TCR breadth between groups. In its TCRdb copy, this immuneACCESS table keeps in-frame sequences only and misses some clones. Where compared with another copy, unresolved V genes explain less than half of these, and the others have no known cause. The V and J calls and clone size were taken over from that table, and D and trimming were inferred from the DNA. This sample is represented by around 400,000 clones; about 83% of them were singletons. The top ten clonotypes cover 7% to 9.5% of the sample.

The treatment or condition label corresponds to: 19 received Ad26.COV2.S at low or high dose, single or two shots; 5 received placebo; per-sample allocation not given. For vaccine and placebo recipients, repertoires were sequenced using samples collected on day 63 after the first injection. In Cohort 1b, around 23 adults aged 18-55 years were enrolled at a single site in Boston, USA, between 29 July and 7 August 2020. Ad26.COV2.S consisted of a replication-incompetent adenovirus type 26 vector by which a prefusion-stabilized SARS-CoV-2 spike protein from the original Wuhan strain was expressed. The data are from a study of Ad26.COV2.S vaccination and SARS-CoV-2 variants (dated by TCRdb to about 2021). A note on the overall study: Donors in the vaccine arm were drawn from COV1001, a phase I-IIa trial of Ad26.COV2.S in healthy adults that was multicentre, randomized, double-blind and placebo-controlled. Ad26.COV2.S was given intramuscularly at 5x10^10 or 1x10^11 viral particles, as a single shot or as two shots 56 days apart. TCRbeta repertoire sequencing served as the tool for gauging how specific and how broad the SARS-CoV-2-reactive T cell receptors were following Ad26.COV2.S vaccination. A total of around 32 samples were included in the TCR-sequenced set, comprising roughly 19 Ad26.COV2.S vaccine recipients, 5 placebo recipients and 8 SARS-CoV-2 convalescent individuals. Participants in the trial were split at random into five groups of five each, receiving low-dose or high-dose Ad26.COV2.S once or twice, or else placebo on both occasions. Investigators did not know the trial group allocation while performing experiments and assessing outcomes. The paper as a whole reports these results and caveats: Spike-specific TCR breadth was higher in Ad26.COV2.S recipients than in placebo recipients (P = 0.0014). The study was not powered for comparison of responses between vaccine doses or regimens. After vaccination, substantial breadth of spike-specific CD8+ and CD4+ T cell responses was reported. Vaccine and placebo recipients had comparable non-spike TCR breadth, which fits with the vaccine containing only spike. The authors noted that total T cell responses may have been underestimated by the TCR breadth and depth analyses.

Recombination linked TRBV11-1 to TRBJ2-7, with a weak D call of TRBD2 (6 bases match). Sequenced material: peripheral blood, taken in a trial of Ad26.COV2.S vaccine versus placebo. The receptor was isolated from a person between 18 and 59 years old who received the Ad26.COV2.S COVID-19 vaccine or a placebo. The CDR3 is CASAKTRNGGQYF. The nucleotides read TGTGCCAGCGCGAAGACACGAAACGGGGGGCAGTACTTC.